The rows below give T cell receptor beta chains drawn from one sample of a study of cytomegalovirus exposure and HLA in healthy donors. The protocol was immunoSEQ multiplex PCR, while the TCRdb copy is restricted to in-frame clones and leaves out a portion. The data show over 35,000 clones, around 60% seen once. Sequencing was done on a sample of PBMCs. All receptors come from a human donor in good health. CDR3s leave out the opening cysteine and the closing phenylalanine or tryptophan. The D gene is left open where the match is weak. A row's size may be missing; if present it is once, few, many or a size class.

d_call,v_call,clone_size,cdr3_aa
NA,TRBV6-5,few,ASSYSTGEVQDEQY
NA,TRBV6-6,NA,ASSYSSGRETQY
TRBD1,TRBV28,few,ASSITGGGQPQH
NA,TRBV9,NA,ASSVEERTPPY
NA,TRBV14,NA,ASSPGTNQETQY
NA,TRBV7-2,NA,ASSLTGSGSPLH
NA,TRBV7-2,few,ASSAAGTNTDTQY
NA,TRBV29-1,NA,SAEVGRIAGNTIY
TRBD1,TRBV7-9,few,ASSLGTARNQPQH
NA,TRBV5-6,NA,ASSRYRVQETQY
NA,TRBV7-2,NA,ASSYRGDQPQH
TRBD2,TRBV7-6,NA,ASSSGLAGTTNTGELF
TRBD1,TRBV7-2,few,ASSPRQGRQPQH
NA,TRBV7-8,few,ASSSLGRAYEQY
TRBD2,TRBV4-3,once,ASSQDSRLAGGTDTQY
TRBD1,TRBV27,NA,ASSGQANYGYT
NA,TRBV30,NA,AWTRDFNQPQH
NA,TRBV7-2,NA,ASSLATGSYGYT
NA,TRBV15,NA,ATETPRGNYGYT
NA,TRBV5-4,NA,ASSLISRGNYGYT
NA,TRBV19,NA,ASSPRGRGRDSPLH
NA,TRBV7-8,NA,ASSLGWGGTNTIY
NA,TRBV5-6,NA,ASSLAGFEQY
TRBD2,TRBV6-5,NA,ASSYWTSSYNEQF
NA,TRBV10-3,NA,AIRPPAGYGYT
TRBD1,TRBV28,few,ASTSRGRGETYT
NA,TRBV5-1,few,ASFQAGSTEAF
TRBD2,TRBV28,NA,ASSPGASGGVQETQY
NA,TRBV10-3,NA,AISEGETEAF